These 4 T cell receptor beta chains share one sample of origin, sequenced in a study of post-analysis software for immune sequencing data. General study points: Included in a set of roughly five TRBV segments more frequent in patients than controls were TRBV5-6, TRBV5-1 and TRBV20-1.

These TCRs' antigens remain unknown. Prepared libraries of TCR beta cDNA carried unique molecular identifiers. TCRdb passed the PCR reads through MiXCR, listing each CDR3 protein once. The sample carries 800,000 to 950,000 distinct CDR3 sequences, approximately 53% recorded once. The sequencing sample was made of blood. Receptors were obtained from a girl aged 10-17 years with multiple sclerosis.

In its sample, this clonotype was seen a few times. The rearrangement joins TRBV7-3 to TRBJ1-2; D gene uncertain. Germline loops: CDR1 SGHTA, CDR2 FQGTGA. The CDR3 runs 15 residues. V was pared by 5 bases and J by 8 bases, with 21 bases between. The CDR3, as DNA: TGTGCCAGCAGCACGGGGATGGGCCACCCTGGAGGCTACACCTTC. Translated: CASSTGMGHPGGYTF.

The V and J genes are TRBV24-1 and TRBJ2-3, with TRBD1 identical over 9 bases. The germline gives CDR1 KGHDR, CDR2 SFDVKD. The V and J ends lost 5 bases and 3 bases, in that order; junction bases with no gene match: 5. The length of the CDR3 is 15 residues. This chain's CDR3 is CATSVGTGITDTQYF. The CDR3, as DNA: TGTGCCACCAGTGTAGGGACAGGGATAACAGATACGCAGTATTTT.

CDR3 sequence reads: CASSFELQDTQYF. Here the CDR3 DNA reads TGTGCCAGCAGCTTTGAGCTGCAAGATACGCAGTATTTT. This chain joins TRBV7-6 and TRBJ2-3; no reliable D call. The CDR3 extends over 13 amino acids. In germline, CDR1 is SGHVS, CDR2 FNYEAQ. Trimming pared 3 bases from V and 5 bases from J, leaving 9 bases between.

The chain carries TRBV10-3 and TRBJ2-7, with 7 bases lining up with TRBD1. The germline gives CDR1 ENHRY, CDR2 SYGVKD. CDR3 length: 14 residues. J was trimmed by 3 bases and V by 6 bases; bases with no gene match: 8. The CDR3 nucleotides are TGTGCCATCAGGCCCGGGACAGTTTTCTACGAGCAGTACTTC. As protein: CAIRPGTVFYEQYF.